The 9 T cell receptor beta chains in this list originate from one sample, sequenced in a study of cytomegalovirus exposure and HLA in healthy donors. Amplification used 60 Vbeta primers and 13 Jbeta primers. Some clones are missing from TCRdb's copy, which holds only in-frame ones; the method was immunoSEQ multiplex PCR. The sample carries 150,000 to 200,000 clones, roughly 78% recorded once. Material: PBMCs. Receptors were obtained from a woman between 40 and 55 years old in good health and CMV-seronegative.

The chain couples TRBV19 to TRBJ1-1; D uncertain. The CDR3 totals 13 residues. Trimming stripped 3 bases from V and 8 bases from J, with 13 bases between. Germline CDR1 reads LNHDA; CDR2 reads SQIVND (reference sequence). This chain's CDR3 is CASSIGQAGEAFF. For the CDR3, the DNA is TGTGCCAGTAGTATCGGTCAGGCCGGCGAAGCTTTCTTT. Together with reference TRBV19 and TRBJ1-1, the CDR3 gives the full variable domain: DGGITQSPKYLFRKEGQNVTLSCEQNLNHDAMYWYRQDPGQGLRLIYYSQIVNDFQKGDIAEGYSVSREKKESFPLTVTSAQKNPTAFYLCASSIGQAGEAFFGQGTRLTVV.

The chain's CDR3 is CASSHQTRGYEQYF. The DNA of the CDR3 is TGCGCCAGCAGCCATCAAACCCGGGGCTACGAGCAGTACTTC. The chain has TRBV4-1 and TRBJ2-7, with D tentatively TRBD2 (5 bases). Germline CDR1 reads MGHRA; CDR2 reads YSYEKL. The ends were cut back, 3 bases at V and 3 bases at J, with 12 bases in the middle. The length of the CDR3 is 14 residues.

The V gene is TRBV2, the J gene TRBJ1-3; 7 bases match TRBD1. J lost 0 bases, V lost 7 bases, and 12 bases had no gene match. CDR1 SNHLY and CDR2 FYNNEI come from the germline V gene. The CDR3 runs to 17 residues. CDR3 loop: CASTGRTGEYSGNTIYF. The CDR3 DNA reads as TGTGCCAGCACTGGAAGGACAGGTGAATACTCTGGAAACACCATATATTTT.

The chain links TRBV5-6 to TRBJ2-7, with D possibly being TRBD2 (5 bases). The CDR3 consists of 14 residues. V lost 4 bases to trimming and J lost 0 bases, with 11 bases between them. Germline values: CDR1 SGHDT, CDR2 YYEEEE. DNA of the CDR3: TGTGCCAGCAGCGGAGGAGGAGGCTCCTACGAGCAGTACTTC. It yields the protein CASSGGGGSYEQYF.

This sequence joins TRBV9 and TRBJ1-1; the D is unclear. Germline values: CDR1 SGDLS, CDR2 YYNGEE. This CDR3 has 12 amino acids. Trimming stripped 0 bases from V and 7 bases from J, with 7 bases between. Written as DNA, the CDR3 is TGTGCCAGCAGCGTAGTGACGGGTGAAGCTTTCTTT. Amino acid sequence: CASSVVTGEAFF.

The rearrangement links TRBV27 to TRBJ2-4; 7 bases agree with TRBD2. Germline V gene data show CDR1 as MNHEY and CDR2 as SMNVEV (reference sequence). CDR3 length equals 19 residues. V shed 5 bases, J shed 0 bases, and the junction held 16 bases outside the gene matches. The CDR3: CASSLSPSGADLAKNIQYF. The CDR3 DNA reads as TGTGCCAGCAGTCTAAGCCCCAGCGGGGCGGATCTAGCCAAAAACATTCAGTACTTC.

This clone was seen only a few times. V gene TRBV6-1 combines with J gene TRBJ1-5; D gene unclear. V was cut by 0 bases and J by 6 bases, with 9 bases left in between. CDR3 size: 14 residues. The germline V gene has CDR1 MNHNS and CDR2 SASEGT. CDR3 nucleotide sequence: TGTGCCAGCAGTGAAGCGCCTACGGGTCAGCCCCAGCATTTT. This codes for CASSEAPTGQPQHF.

J is TRBJ2-7 and V is TRBV6-4; possible D gene TRBD2, 7 bases. Germline V gives CDR1 MRHNA, CDR2 SNTAGT. V lost 5 bases, J lost 6 bases, and 17 bases lay in between. CDR3 length: 14 amino acids. CDR3 in amino acids: CASSLKGGSSEQYF. In nucleotides, the CDR3 is TGTGCCAGCAGTTTAAAGGGGGGGTCAAGCGAGCAGTACTTC.

The V and J genes are TRBV18 and TRBJ1-1; D is unresolved. The germline CDR1 and CDR2 sequences are KGHSH and LQKENI. The CDR3 sequence is 13 residues long. Trimming cost V 3 bases and J 4 bases, with 9 bases left between them. The CDR3 nucleotides are TGTGCCAGCTCACCGGCCGGAGCCACTGAAGCTTTCTTT. This encodes CASSPAGATEAFF.